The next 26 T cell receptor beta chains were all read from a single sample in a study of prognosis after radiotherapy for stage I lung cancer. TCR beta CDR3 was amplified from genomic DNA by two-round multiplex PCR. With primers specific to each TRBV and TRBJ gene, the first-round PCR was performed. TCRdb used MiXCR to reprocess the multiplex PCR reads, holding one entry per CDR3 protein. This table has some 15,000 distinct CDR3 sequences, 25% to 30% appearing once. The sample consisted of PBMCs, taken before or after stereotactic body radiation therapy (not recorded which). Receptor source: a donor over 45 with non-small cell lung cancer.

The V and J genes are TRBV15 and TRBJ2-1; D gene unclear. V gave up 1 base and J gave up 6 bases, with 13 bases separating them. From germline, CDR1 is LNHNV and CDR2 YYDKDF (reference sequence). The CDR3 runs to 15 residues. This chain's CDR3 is CATSRARGVINEQFF. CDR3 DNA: TGTGCCACCAGCAGAGCCCGTGGTGTGATCAATGAGCAGTTCTTC. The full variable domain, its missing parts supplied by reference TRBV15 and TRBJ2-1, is DAMVIQNPRYQVTQFGKPVTLSCSQTLNHNVMYWYQQKSSQAPKLLFHYYDKDFNNEADTPDNFQSRRPNTSFCFLDIRSPGLGDTAMYLCATSRARGVINEQFFGPGTRLTVL.

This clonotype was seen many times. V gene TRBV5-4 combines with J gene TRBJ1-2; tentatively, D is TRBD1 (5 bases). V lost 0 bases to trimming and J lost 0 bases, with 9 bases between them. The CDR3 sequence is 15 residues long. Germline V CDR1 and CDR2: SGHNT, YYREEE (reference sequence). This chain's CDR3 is CASSLVGVANYGYTF. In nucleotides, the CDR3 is TGTGCCAGCAGCTTGGTAGGGGTAGCTAACTATGGCTACACCTTC.

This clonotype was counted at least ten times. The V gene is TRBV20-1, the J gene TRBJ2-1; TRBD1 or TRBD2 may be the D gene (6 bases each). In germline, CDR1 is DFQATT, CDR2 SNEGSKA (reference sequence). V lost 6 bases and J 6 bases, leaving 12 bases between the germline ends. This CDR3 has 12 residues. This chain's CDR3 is CSAGGQVNEQFF. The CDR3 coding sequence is TGCAGTGCAGGGGGGCAGGTCAATGAGCAGTTCTTC.

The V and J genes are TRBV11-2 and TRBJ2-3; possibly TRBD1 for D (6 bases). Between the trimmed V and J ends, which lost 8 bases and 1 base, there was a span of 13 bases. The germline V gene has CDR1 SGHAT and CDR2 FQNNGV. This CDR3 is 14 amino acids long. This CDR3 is CASLAGTRTDTQYF. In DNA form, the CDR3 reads TGTGCCAGCTTGGCCGGGACACGCACAGATACGCAGTATTTT. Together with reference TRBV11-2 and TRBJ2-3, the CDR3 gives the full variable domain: EAGVAQSPRYKIIEKRQSVAFWCNPISGHATLYWYQQILGQGPKLLIQFQNNGVVDDSQLPKDRFSAERLKGVDSTLKIQPAKLEDSAVYLCASLAGTRTDTQYFGPGTRLTVL.

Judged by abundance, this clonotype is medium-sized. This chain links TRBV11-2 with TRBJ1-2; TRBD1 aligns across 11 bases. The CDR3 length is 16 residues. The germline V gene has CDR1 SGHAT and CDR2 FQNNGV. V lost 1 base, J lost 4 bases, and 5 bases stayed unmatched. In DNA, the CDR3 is TGTGCCAGCAGCTTAGGGGGACAGGGGGTTGCCTATGGCTACACCTTC. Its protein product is CASSLGGQGVAYGYTF.

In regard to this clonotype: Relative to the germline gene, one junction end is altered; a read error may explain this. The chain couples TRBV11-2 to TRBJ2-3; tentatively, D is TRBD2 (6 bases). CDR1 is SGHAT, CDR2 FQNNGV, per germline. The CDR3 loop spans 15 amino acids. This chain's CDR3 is CARSSSGYGTDTQYF. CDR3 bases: TGTGCCAGAAGCTCCAGCGGGTATGGCACCGATACGCAGTATTTT.

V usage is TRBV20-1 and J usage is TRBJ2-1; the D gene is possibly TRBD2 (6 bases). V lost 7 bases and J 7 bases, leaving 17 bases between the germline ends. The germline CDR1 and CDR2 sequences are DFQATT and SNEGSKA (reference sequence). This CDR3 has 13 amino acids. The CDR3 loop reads CSGQASVPNEQFF. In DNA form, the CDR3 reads TGCAGTGGGCAGGCTAGCGTCCCTAATGAGCAGTTCTTC.

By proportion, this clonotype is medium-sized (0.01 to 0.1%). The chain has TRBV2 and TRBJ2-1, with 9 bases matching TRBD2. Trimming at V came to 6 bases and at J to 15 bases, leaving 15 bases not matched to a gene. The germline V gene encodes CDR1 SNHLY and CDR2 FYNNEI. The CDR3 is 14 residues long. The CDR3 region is CASRGWRGAGGGFF. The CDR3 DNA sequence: TGTGCCAGCAGGGGGTGGAGGGGAGCGGGAGGAGGGTTCTTC.

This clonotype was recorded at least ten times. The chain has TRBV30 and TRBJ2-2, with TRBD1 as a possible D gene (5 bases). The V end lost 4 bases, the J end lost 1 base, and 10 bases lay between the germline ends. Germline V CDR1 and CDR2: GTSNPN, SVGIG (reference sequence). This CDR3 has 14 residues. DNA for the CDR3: TGTGCCTGGAAGCGCGACAGGAACACCGGGGAGCTGTTTTTT. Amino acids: CAWKRDRNTGELFF.

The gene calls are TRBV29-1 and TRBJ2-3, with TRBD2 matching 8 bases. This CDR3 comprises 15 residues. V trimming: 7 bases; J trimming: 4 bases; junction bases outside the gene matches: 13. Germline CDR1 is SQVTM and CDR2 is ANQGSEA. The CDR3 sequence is CSGQVSGMGSDTQYF. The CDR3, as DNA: TGCAGCGGTCAGGTTAGCGGGATGGGCTCAGATACGCAGTATTTT.

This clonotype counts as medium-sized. The chain's CDR3 is CATSDPSPYNEQFF. CDR3 coding DNA: TGTGCCACCAGTGACCCCTCTCCCTACAATGAGCAGTTCTTC. The chain is built from TRBV24-1 and TRBJ2-1; D is undetermined. CDR1 KGHDR and CDR2 SFDVKD come from the germline V gene. V gave up 4 bases and J gave up 2 bases, with 8 bases separating them. This CDR3 contains 14 residues.

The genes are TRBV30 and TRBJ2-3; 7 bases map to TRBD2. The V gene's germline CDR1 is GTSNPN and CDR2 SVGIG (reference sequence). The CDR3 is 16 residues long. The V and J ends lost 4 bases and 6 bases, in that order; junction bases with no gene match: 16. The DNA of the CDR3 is TGTGCCTGGAATGAGGGTTTAGCGGGCGGGGACGATACGCAGTATTTT. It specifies CAWNEGLAGGDDTQYF. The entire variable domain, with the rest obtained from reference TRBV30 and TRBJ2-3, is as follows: SQTIHQWPATLVQPVGSPLSLECTVEGTSNPNLYWYRQAAGRGLQLLFYSVGIGQISSEVPQNLSASRPQDRQFILSSKKLLLSDSGFYLCAWNEGLAGGDDTQYFGPGTRLTVL.

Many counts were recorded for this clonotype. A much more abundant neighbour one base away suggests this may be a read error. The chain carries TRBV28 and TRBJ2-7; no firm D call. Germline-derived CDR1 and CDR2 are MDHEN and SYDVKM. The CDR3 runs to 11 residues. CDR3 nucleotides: TGTGCCAGCAGGTTATCCCACGAGCAGTACTTC. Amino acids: CASRLSHEQYF. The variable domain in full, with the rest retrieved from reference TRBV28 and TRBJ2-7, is DVKVTQSSRYLVKRTGEKVFLECVQDMDHENMFWYRQDPGLGLRLIYFSYDVKMKEKGDIPEGYSVSREKKERFSLILESASTNQTSMYLCASRLSHEQYFGPGTRLTVT.

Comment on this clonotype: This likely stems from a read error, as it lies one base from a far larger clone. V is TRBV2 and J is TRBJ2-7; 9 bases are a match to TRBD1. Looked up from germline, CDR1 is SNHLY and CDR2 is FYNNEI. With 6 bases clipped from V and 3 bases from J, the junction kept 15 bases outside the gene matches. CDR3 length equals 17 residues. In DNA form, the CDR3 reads TGTGCCAGCAGATGGACAGGGGCGGGAAGGGACTTCTACGAGCAGTACTTC. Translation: CASRWTGAGRDFYEQYF. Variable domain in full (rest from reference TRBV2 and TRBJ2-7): EPEVTQTPSHQVTQMGQEVILRCVPISNHLYFYWYRQILGQKVEFLVSFYNNEISEKSEIFDDQFSVERPDGSNFTLKIRSTKLEDSAMYFCASRWTGAGRDFYEQYFGPGTRLTVT.

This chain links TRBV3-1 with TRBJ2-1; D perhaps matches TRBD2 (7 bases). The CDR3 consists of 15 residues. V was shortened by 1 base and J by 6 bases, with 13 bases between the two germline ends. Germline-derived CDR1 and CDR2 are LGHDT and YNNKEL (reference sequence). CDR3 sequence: CASSQAGGGPNEQFF. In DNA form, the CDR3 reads TGTGCCAGCAGCCAAGCTGGGGGGGGGCCCAATGAGCAGTTCTTC.

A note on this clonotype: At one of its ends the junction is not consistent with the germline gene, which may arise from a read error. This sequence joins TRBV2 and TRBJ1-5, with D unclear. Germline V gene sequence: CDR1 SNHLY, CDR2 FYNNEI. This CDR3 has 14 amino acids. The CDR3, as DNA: TGTGCCAGCAGTGATATCCTGATTCATCAGCCACAGCATTTT. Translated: CASSDILIHQPQHF.

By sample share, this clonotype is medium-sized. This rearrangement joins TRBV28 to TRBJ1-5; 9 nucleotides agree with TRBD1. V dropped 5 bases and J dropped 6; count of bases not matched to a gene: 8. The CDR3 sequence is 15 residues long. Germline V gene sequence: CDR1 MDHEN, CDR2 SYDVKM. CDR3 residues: CASSPPGQGLQPQHF. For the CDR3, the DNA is TGTGCCAGCAGTCCCCCCGGACAGGGGCTTCAGCCCCAGCATTTT.

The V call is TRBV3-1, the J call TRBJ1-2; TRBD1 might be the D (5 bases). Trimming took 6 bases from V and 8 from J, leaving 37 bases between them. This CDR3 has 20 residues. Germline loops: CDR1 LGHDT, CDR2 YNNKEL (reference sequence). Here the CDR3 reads CASRRAFGRGRAQLGPGYTF. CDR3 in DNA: TGTGCCAGCAGGCGAGCTTTCGGGCGTGGCAGGGCGCAACTCGGTCCGGGCTACACCTTC.

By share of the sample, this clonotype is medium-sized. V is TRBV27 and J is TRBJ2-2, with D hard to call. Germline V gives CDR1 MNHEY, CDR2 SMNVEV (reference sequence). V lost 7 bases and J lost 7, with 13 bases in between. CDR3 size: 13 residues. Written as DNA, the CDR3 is TGTGCCAGCATGAAAATAGAACTCGGGGAGCTGTTTTTT. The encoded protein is CASMKIELGELFF.

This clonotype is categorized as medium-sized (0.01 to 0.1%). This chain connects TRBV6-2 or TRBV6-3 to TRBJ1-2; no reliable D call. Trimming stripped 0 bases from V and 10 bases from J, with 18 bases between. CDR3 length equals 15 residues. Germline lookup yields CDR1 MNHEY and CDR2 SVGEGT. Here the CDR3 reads CASSYSVDGTRFYTF. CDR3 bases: TGTGCCAGCAGTTACTCGGTCGACGGTACGAGGTTCTACACCTTC.

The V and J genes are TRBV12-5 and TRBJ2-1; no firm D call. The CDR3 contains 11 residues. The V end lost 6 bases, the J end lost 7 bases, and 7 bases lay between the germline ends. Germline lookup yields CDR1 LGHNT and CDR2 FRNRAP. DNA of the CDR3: TGTGCTAGTGGGTGGGATAATGAGCAGTTCTTC. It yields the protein CASGWDNEQFF.

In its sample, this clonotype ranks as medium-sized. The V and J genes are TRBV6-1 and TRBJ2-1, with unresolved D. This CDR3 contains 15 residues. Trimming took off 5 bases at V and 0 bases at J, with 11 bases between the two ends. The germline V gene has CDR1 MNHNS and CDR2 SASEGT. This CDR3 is CASSKALSSYNEQFF. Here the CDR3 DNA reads TGTGCCAGCAGTAAGGCCTTAAGCTCCTACAATGAGCAGTTCTTC.

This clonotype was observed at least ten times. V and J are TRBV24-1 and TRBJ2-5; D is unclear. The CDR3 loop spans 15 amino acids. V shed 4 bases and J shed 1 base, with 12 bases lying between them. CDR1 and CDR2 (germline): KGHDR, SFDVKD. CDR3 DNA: TGTGCCACCAGTGACCCGACCATCCCCCAAGAGACCCAGTACTTC. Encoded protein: CATSDPTIPQETQYF.

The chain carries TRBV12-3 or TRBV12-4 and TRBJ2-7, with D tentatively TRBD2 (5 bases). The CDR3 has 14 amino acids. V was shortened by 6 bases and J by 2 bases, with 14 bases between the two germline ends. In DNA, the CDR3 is TGTGCCAGCAGCCTCCGGGGAGTGACCTACGAGCAGTACTTC. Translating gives CASSLRGVTYEQYF.

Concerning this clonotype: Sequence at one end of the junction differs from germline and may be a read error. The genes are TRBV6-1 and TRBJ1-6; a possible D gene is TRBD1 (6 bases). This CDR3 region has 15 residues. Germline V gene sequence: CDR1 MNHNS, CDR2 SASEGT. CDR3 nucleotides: TGTGCCAGCAGACCAACAGGGACGGGTTCCTCACCACTCCACTTT. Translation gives CASRPTGTGSSPLHF.

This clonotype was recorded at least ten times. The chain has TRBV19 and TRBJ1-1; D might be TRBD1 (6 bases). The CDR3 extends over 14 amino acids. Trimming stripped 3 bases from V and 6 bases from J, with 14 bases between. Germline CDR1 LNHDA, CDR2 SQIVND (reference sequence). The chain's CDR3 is CASSMGKGGAEAFF. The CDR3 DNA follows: TGTGCCAGTAGTATGGGAAAGGGGGGCGCTGAAGCTTTCTTT.